Listed here are 10 T cell receptor beta chains from one sample, sequenced in a study of control samples from healthy donors and cancer patients. The method was immunoSEQ multiplex PCR; TCRdb's version includes in-frame clones alone and lacks a portion of them. The sample consists of about 170,000 clones, 85% to 95% of them appearing once. The sample was blood. The receptors derive from a woman between 18 and 29 years old in good health.

The chain's CDR3 is CASSPLDRGYEQYF. DNA of the CDR3: TGTGCCAGCAGTCCGCTGGACAGGGGCTACGAGCAGTACTTC. The chain links TRBV27 to TRBJ2-7; 9 bases agree with TRBD1. Germline lookup yields CDR1 MNHEY and CDR2 SMNVEV (reference sequence). V shed 5 bases and J 3 bases; nucleotides not matched to a gene: 5. The CDR3 is made up of 14 amino acids.

The table lists this clone with a count of one. The chain couples TRBV19 to TRBJ2-1; D is possibly TRBD1 or TRBD2 (5 bases each). Germline CDR1 is LNHDA and CDR2 is SQIVND (reference sequence). The V and J ends lost 3 bases and 14 bases respectively, with 11 bases between them. This CDR3 has 11 amino acids. CDR3 sequence reads: CASSMRGMEFF. The CDR3 DNA reads as TGTGCCAGTAGTATGAGGGGAATGGAGTTCTTC.

The chain has TRBV3-1 (or the pseudogene TRBV3-2) and TRBJ2-7; 8 nucleotides match TRBD1. There are 17 residues in the CDR3. J gave up 4 bases and V 3 bases, and 14 bases lay outside the gene matches. The germline V gene encodes CDR1 LGHDT and CDR2 YNNKEL (reference sequence). The CDR3 bases are TGTGCCAGCAGCCAGTTCCGACAGGGGAAGGTGCGATACGAGCAGTACTTC. Amino acids: CASSQFRQGKVRYEQYF.

The V and J genes are TRBV3-1 (or the pseudogene TRBV3-2) and TRBJ2-1, with 10 bases lining up with TRBD2. The junction had 5 bases not matched to a gene; V was cut back by 3 bases and J by 3 bases. CDR1 and CDR2 from the germline V gene are LGHDT and YNNKEL (reference sequence). The CDR3 is 16 amino acids. The CDR3 DNA reads TGTGCCAGCAGCCACTTGAAGCGGGGGGGCTACAATGAGCAGTTCTTC. This codes for CASSHLKRGGYNEQFF.

The chain combines TRBV9 with TRBJ1-1, with a possible D match to TRBD1 (5 bases). Trimming stripped 5 bases from V and 1 base from J, with 15 bases between. The CDR3 loop spans 15 amino acids. The germline V gene encodes CDR1 SGDLS and CDR2 YYNGEE. CDR3 amino acids: CASSPGGGANTEAFF. CDR3 bases: TGTGCCAGCAGTCCCGGAGGAGGGGCGAACACTGAAGCTTTCTTT.

The chain uses TRBV27 and TRBJ2-1, with TRBD2 matching over 7 bases. Germline trimming cut 6 bases from V and 1 base from J; bases unmatched to any gene: 9. The CDR3 has 16 amino acids. CDR1 and CDR2 (germline): MNHEY, SMNVEV (reference sequence). CDR3 protein: CASSLGGKGSYNEQFF. The CDR3 coding sequence is TGTGCCAGCAGCCTCGGGGGGAAAGGTTCCTACAATGAGCAGTTCTTC.

Here the CDR3 reads CASSTPGMVGSDEQFF. Written as DNA, the CDR3 is TGTGCCAGTAGTACGCCGGGGATGGTCGGGAGCGATGAGCAGTTCTTC. V usage is TRBV19 and J usage is TRBJ2-1, with D possibly matching TRBD2 (6 bases). The CDR3 sequence is 16 residues long. Germline assignment: CDR1 LNHDA and CDR2 SQIVND (reference sequence). Trimming left V 4 bases short and J 8 bases short, with 21 bases between.

This sequence joins TRBV7-8 and TRBJ2-7, with D perhaps TRBD1 or TRBD2 (5 bases each). Germline CDR1 and CDR2: SGHVS and FQNEAQ. The CDR3 runs 13 residues. V was trimmed by 2 bases and J by 5 bases, leaving 10 bases between them. In DNA form, the CDR3 reads TGTGCCAGCAGCTTAAGCAGGGACCACGAGCAGTACTTC. Translated, it gives CASSLSRDHEQYF.

The sample holds one count of this clone. The chain couples TRBV7-9 to TRBJ1-4, with 8 positions matching TRBD1. The CDR3 is 15 amino acids. The germline CDR1 and CDR2 sequences are SEHNR and FQNEAQ (reference sequence). Trimming removed 6 bases from V and 5 bases from J; junction bases left unmatched: 8. The CDR3 reads CASRRTGNMNEKLFF. The CDR3 nucleotides are TGTGCCAGCAGGAGGACAGGGAATATGAATGAAAAACTGTTTTTT.

V usage is TRBV7-9 and J usage is TRBJ1-6, with a tentative D call TRBD1 (5 bases). Deletions cut 5 bases from V and 7 bases from J, with 12 bases between. CDR3 length equals 14 residues. Germline lookup yields CDR1 SEHNR and CDR2 FQNEAQ (reference sequence). The CDR3 spells CASSLRDVNSPLHF. CDR3 nucleotide sequence: TGTGCCAGCAGCCTCCGGGACGTAAATTCACCCCTCCACTTT.